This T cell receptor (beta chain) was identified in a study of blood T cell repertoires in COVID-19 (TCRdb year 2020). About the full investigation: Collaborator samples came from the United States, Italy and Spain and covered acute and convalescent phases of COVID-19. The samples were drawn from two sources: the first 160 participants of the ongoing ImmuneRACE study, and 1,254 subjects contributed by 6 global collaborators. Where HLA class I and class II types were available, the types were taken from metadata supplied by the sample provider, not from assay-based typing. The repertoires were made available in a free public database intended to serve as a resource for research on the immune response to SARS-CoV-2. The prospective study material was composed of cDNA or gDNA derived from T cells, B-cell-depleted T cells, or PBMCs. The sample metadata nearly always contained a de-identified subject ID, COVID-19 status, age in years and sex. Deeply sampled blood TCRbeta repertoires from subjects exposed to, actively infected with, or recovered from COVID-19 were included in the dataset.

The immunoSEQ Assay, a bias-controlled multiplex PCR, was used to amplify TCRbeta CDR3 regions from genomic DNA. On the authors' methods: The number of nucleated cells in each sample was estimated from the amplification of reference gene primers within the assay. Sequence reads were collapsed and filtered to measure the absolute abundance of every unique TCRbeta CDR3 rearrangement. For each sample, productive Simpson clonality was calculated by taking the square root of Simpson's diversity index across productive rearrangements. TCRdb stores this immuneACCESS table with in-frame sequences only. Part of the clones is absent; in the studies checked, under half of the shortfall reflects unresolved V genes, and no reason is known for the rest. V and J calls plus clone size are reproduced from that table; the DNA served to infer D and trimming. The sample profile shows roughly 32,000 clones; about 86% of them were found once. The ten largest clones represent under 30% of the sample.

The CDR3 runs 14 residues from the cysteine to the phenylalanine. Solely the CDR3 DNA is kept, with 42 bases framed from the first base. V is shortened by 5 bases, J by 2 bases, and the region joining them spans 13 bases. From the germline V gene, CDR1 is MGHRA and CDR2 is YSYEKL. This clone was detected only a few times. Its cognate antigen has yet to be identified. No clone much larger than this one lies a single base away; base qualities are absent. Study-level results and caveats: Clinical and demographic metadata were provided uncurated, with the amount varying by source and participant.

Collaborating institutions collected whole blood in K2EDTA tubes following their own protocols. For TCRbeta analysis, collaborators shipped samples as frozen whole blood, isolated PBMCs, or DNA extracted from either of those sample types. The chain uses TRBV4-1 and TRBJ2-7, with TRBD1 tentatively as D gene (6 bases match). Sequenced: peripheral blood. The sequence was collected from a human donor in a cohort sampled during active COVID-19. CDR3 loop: CASSARDTAYEQYF. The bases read TGCGCCAGCAGCGCCCGGGACACGGCCTACGAGCAGTACTTC.